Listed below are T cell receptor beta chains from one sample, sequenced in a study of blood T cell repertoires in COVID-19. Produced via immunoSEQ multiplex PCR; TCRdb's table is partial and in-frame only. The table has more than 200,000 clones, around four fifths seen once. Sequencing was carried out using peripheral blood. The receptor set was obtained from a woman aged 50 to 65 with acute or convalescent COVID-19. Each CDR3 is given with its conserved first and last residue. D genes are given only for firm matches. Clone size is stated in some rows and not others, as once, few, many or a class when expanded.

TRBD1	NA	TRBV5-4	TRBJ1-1	TGTGCCAGCAGCTTGGAGGCAGGGGGACGGAACACTGAAGCTTTCTTT	CASSLEAGGRNTEAFF
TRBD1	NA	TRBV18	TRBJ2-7	TGTGCCAGCTCACCAGGGACAGGGGGCAGCTACGAGCAGTACTTC	CASSPGTGGSYEQYF
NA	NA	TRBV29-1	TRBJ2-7	TGCAGCGCCATGTGGAGATACTCCTACGAGCAGTACTTC	CSAMWRYSYEQYF
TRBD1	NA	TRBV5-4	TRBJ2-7	TGTGCCAGCAGCGGCATGAGGACAGGTGGAACCTACGAGCAGTACTTC	CASSGMRTGGTYEQYF
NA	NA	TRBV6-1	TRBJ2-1	TGTGCCAGCAGTGAAGCGCTTAGGGGCCCCCTACAGTTCTTC	CASSEALRGPLQFF
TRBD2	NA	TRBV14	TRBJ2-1	TGTGCCAGCCGACTAGCGGGGGGGGAGCAGTTCTTC	CASRLAGGEQFF
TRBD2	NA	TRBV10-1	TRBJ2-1	TGCGCCAGCAACCTTAGACTAGCGATTTACAATGAGCAGTTCTTC	CASNLRLAIYNEQFF
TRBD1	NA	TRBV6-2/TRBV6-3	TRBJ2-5	TGTGCCAGCAGTAAACAGGGGGCTTACCAAGAGACCCAGTACTTC	CASSKQGAYQETQYF
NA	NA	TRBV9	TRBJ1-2	TGTGCCAGCAGCCCTAGTGGTAGGACAGTGAATGGCTACACCTTC	CASSPSGRTVNGYTF
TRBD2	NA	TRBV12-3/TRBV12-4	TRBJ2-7	TGTGCCAGCAGTCTGAAGCGGGAGTACGAGCAGTACTTC	CASSLKREYEQYF
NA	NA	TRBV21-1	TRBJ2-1	TGTGCCAGCGGAATCTGTCTCGGACAATTCTTCTACAATGAGCAGTTCTTC	CASGICLGQFFYNEQFF
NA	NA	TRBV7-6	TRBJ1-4	TGTGCCAGCAGCTTAGTCGACAGAAGAAATGAAAAACTGTTTTTT	CASSLVDRRNEKLFF
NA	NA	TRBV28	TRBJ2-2	TGTGCCAGTAGCTCGGACTTTAACACCGGGGAGCTGTTTTTT	CASSSDFNTGELFF
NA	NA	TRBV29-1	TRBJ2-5	TGCAGCGCCCAAATGGCCCGGGGGGAGACCCAGTACTTC	CSAQMARGETQYF
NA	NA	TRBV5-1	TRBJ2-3	TGCGCCAGCAGCTTGGTGGCTTCGGGGGATACGCAGTATTTT	CASSLVASGDTQYF
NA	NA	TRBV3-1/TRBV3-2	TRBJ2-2	TGTGCCAGCAGCCAGGTGGGGGCAACCACCGGGGAGCTGTTTTTT	CASSQVGATTGELFF
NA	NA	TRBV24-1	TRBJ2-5	TGTGCCACCAGTGATAAAGTCGGGGCCCAGTACTTC	CATSDKVGAQYF
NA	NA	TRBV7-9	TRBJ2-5	TGTGCCAGCAGCTTAGGGGGCCCGACGGAGACCCAGTACTTC	CASSLGGPTETQYF
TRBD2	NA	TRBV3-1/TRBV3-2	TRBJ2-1	TGTGCCAGCAGCCAGGGACTAGCGGGAGGAACGTTCTTC	CASSQGLAGGTFF
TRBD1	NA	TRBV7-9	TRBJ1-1	TGTGCCAGCATCAAAGCGCAGGGGGTGAACACTGAAGCTTTCTTT	CASIKAQGVNTEAFF
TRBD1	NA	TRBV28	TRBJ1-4	TGTGCCAGCAGTCCCCGGACAGGGAATGAAAAACTGTTTTTT	CASSPRTGNEKLFF
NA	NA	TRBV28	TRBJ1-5	TGTGCCAGCAGCCCTAACGGGGGGGGGCAGCCCCAGCATTTT	CASSPNGGGQPQHF
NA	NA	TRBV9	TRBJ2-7	TGTGCCAGCAGCCTCACAAGCTCCTACGAGCAGTACTTC	CASSLTSSYEQYF
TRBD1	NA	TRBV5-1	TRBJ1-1	TGCGCCAGCAGCCCCGGGACAGGGGTACGGGCTTTCTTT	CASSPGTGVRAFF
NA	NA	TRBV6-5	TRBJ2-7	TGTGCCAGTAGTTACGGGACTTTCTACGAGCAGTACTTC	CASSYGTFYEQYF
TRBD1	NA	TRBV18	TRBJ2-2	TGTGCCAGCTCATCTACCCCAGGGGGAGCCGGGGAGCTGTTTTTT	CASSSTPGGAGELFF
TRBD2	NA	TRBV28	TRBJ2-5	TGTGCCAGCAGTCTAGCGGGAGGGTTTCAGACCCAGTACTTC	CASSLAGGFQTQYF
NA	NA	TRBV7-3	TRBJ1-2	TGTGCCAGCAGCTTAAACAGGGAAGGCGGCTACACCTTC	CASSLNREGGYTF
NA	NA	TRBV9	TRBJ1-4	TGTGCCAGCAGCTCCGACGGGGGTTTGGGTGAAAAACTGTTTTTT	CASSSDGGLGEKLFF
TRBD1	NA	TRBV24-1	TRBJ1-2	TGTGCCACCAGTGACCGCGTCGGGACAGGGGGGGGCTACACCTTC	CATSDRVGTGGGYTF
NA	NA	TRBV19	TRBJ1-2	TGTGCCAGCTCCAGGGCAGACTATGGCTACACCTTC	CASSRADYGYTF
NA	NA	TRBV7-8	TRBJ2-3	TGTGCCAGCAGCTTAGATCTTAGCGTAGGCACAGATACGCAGTATTTT	CASSLDLSVGTDTQYF
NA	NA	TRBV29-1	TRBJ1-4	TGCAGCGTTCTAGCAGGAAACGAAAAACTGTTTTTT	CSVLAGNEKLFF
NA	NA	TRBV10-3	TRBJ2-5	TGTGCCATCAGTGAAAGCGGTGGGGAGACCCAGTACTTC	CAISESGGETQYF
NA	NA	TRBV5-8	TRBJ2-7	TGTGCCAGCAGCTTTCTTACAATAAGCTCCTACGAGCAGTACTTC	CASSFLTISSYEQYF
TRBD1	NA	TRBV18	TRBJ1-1	TGTGCCAGCTCAGCCTCGACAGGGAATGCTGAAGCTTTCTTT	CASSASTGNAEAFF
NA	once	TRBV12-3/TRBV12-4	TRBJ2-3	TGTGCCAGCAGTTTATCCGGCACAGATACGCAGTATTTT	CASSLSGTDTQYF
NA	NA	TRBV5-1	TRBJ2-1	TGCGCCAGCAGCCGCTCTGGACTCTTTGGGGAGCAGTTCTTC	CASSRSGLFGEQFF
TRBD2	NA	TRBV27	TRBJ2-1	TGTGCCAGCCGGGGACTAGCGGCGTGGGATGAGCAGTTCTTC	CASRGLAAWDEQFF
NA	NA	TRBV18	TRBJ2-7	TGTGCCAGCTCACCTCAGAGGGTCGGTGCCTACTACGAGCAGTACTTC	CASSPQRVGAYYEQYF
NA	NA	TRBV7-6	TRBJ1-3	TGTGCCAGCAGCCTAGCTAGCCGTGTCTCTGGAAACACCATATATTTT	CASSLASRVSGNTIYF
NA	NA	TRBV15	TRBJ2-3	TGTGCCACCAGCGGTACCCTGGGACTCACAGATACGCAGTATTTT	CATSGTLGLTDTQYF
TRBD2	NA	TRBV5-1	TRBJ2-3	TGCGCCAGCAGCGGGGGGGAACTGGGCACAGATACGCAGTATTTT	CASSGGELGTDTQYF
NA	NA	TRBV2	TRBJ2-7	TGTGCCAGCAGCTTAGGAAGTGCCGGACAGCACTACGAGCAGTACTTC	CASSLGSAGQHYEQYF
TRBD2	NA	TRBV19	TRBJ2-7	TGTGCCAGTAGTCTCCCCTGGACTAGCGGGAGACAAGGCGAGCAGTACTTC	CASSLPWTSGRQGEQYF
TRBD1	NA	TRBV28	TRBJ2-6	TGTGCCAGCAGAAGGACAGGGGCTTTGAACGTCCTGACTTTC	CASRRTGALNVLTF
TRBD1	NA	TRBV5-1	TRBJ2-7	TGCGCCAGCAGCTTGAACGCCGGGACAGGCTCCTACGAGCAGTACTTC	CASSLNAGTGSYEQYF
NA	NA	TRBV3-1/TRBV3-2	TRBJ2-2	TGTGCCAGCAGCCAAGGAGATTATGGCGGGGCCGACACCGGGGAGCTGTTTTTT	CASSQGDYGGADTGELFF
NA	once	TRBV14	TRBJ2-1	TGTGCCAGCAGCCAAGTGCTCCCTAGAGGCGTTGGTGAGCAGTTCTTC	CASSQVLPRGVGEQFF
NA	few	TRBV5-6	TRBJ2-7	TGTGCCAGCAGCTCCGGATCGGGAGCTTTCCCCGAGCAGTACTTC	CASSSGSGAFPEQYF